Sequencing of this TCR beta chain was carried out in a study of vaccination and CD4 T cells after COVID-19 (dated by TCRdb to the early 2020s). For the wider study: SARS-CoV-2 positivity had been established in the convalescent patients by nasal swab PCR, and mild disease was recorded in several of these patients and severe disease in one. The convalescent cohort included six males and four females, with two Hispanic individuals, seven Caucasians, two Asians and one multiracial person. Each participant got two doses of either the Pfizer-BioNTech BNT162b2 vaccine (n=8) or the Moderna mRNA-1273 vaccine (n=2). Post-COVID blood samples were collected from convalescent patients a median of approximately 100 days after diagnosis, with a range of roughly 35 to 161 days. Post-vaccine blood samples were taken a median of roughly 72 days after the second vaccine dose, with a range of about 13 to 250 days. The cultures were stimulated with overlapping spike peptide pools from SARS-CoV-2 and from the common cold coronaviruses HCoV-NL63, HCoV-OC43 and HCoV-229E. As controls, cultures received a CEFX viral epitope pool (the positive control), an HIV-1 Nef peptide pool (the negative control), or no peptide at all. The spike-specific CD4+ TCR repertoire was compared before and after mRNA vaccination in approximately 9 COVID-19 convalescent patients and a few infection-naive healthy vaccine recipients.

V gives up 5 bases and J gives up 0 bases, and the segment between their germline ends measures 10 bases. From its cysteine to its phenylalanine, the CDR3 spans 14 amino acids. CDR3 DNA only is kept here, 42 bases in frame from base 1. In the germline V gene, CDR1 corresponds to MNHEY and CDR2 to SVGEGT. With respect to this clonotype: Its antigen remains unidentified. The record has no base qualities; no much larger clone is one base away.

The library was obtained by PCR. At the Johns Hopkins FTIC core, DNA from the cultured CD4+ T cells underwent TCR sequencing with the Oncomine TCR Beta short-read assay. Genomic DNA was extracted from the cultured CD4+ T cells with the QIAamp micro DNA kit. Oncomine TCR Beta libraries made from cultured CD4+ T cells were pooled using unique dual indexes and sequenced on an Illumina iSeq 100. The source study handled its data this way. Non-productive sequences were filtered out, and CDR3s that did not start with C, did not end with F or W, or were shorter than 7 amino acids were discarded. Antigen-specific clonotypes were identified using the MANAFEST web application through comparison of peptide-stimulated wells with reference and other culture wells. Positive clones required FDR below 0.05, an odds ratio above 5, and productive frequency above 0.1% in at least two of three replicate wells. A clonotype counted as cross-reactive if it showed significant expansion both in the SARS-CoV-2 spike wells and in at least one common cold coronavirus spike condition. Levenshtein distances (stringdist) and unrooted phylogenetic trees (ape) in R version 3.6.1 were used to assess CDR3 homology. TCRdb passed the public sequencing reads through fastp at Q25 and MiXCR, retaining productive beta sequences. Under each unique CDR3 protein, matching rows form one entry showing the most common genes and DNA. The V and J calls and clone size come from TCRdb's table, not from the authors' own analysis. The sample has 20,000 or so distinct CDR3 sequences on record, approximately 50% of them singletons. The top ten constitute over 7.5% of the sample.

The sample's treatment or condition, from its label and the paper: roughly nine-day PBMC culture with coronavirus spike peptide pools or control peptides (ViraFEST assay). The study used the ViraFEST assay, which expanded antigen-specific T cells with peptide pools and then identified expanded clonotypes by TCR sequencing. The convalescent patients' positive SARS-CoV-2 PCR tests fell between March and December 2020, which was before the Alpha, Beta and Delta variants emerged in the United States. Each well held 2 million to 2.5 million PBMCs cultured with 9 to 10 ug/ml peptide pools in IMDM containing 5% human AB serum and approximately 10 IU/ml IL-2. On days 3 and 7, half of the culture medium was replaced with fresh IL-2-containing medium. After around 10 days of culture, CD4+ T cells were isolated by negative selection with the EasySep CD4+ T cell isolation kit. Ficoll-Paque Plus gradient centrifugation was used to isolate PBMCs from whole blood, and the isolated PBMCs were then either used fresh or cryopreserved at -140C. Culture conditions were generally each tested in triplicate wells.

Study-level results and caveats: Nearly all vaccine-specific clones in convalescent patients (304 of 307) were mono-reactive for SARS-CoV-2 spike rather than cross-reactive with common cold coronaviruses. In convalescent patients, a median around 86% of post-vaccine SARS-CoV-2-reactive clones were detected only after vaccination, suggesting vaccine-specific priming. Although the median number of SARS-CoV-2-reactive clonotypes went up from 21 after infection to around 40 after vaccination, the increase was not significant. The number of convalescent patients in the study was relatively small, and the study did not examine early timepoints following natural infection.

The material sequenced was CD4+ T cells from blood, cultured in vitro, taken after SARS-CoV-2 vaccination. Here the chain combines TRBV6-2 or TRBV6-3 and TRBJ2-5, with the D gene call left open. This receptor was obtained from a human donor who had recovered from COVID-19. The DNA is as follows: TGTGCCAGCAGTCAGGACCACTACCAAGAGACCCAGTACTTC. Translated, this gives CASSQDHYQETQYF.